This T cell receptor (beta chain) comes out of a study of cytomegalovirus exposure and HLA in healthy donors. Study-level results: A later analysis reported that several of the most significant clusters appeared to be linked to common viral pathogens, among them Epstein-Barr virus. The study had only CMV serostatus as immune exposure information. Another analysis was done later, and it associated 15,000 to 20,000 TCR beta sequences with HLA alleles at 0.05 false discovery rate.

Comment on this clone: Its antigen remains unidentified.

V dropped 6 bases and J dropped 10; count of bases not matched to a gene: 14. The CDR3 is 15 residues long. In germline, CDR1 is MNHEY, CDR2 SVGAGI. Each donor's status was that of a healthy bone marrow donor. The PCR ran on 60 Vbeta and 13 Jbeta primers. The method was immunoSEQ multiplex PCR; TCRdb's version includes in-frame clones alone and lacks a portion of them. The data hold 150,000 to 200,000 clones, with about 80% observed a single time. The rearrangement uses TRBV6-5 and TRBJ2-3, with TRBD1 identical over 9 bases. The clonotype was recovered from a man aged 25 to 40 in good health and CMV-seropositive. Sequencing was performed on PBMCs. As DNA, the CDR3 is TGTGCCAGCAGCCGGGACAGGGTGGGCTCTGCTGCGCAGTATTTT. This codes for CASSRDRVGSAAQYF.